The clone carrying this T cell receptor (beta chain) was detected once. The same CDR3 arises from other DNA sequences in this sample as well. The source of the sample is a study of blood T cell repertoires in COVID-19. About the study: Sources were T cells, B-cell-depleted T cells, or PBMCs; the material itself was cDNA or gDNA.

Deletions cut 4 bases from V and 4 bases from J, with 13 bases between. The CDR3 consists of 14 residues. CDR1 and CDR2 from the germline V gene are MNHEY and SVGAGI. In the source study's methods: Nucleated cell counts were estimated from reference gene primer amplification. Here immunoSEQ multiplex PCR was the method, and the copy in TCRdb shows in-frame clones only, minus some. The D gene and trimming were derived from the DNA, and the V and J assignments and clone size from that table. The sample includes approximately 300,000 clones, 85% to 90% of them seen just once. Seattle researchers signed up patients amid active infection and tracked them longitudinally.

The V gene is TRBV6-5, the J gene TRBJ1-1; D is uncertain. Sequences were obtained from peripheral blood. The receptor was isolated from a woman aged 45-65 years with COVID-19, enrolled during active disease. The DNA of the CDR3 is TGTGCCAGCAGTTCCTACGGAGGAGGCACTGAAGCTTTCTTT. This codes for CASSSYGGGTEAFF.